Below, 6 T cell receptor beta chains from the same sample are listed, as sequenced in a study of blood T cell repertoires in COVID-19 (dated by TCRdb to the early 2020s). Library construction relied on the immunoSEQ multiplex PCR assay. This is the immuneACCESS table as TCRdb keeps it, with only in-frame sequences that have V and J called. A part of the clones is gone; compared with another copy, unresolved V genes explain less than half, and the rest is unexplained. This sample gives 250,000 or so clones in total; approximately 89% of them show up just once. Approximately 9.7% of the sample comes from the top ten. The specimen was peripheral blood. These receptors came from a man in his forties with active or convalescent COVID-19.

The sample holds one count of this clone. The rearrangement uses TRBV21-1 and TRBJ2-3; the table's D call of TRBD2 was not tested on the DNA. TRBV21-1 is flagged as a pseudogene. This CDR3 contains 13 residues. This CDR3 is CASSKSGRGTQYF. The CDR3 DNA reads as TGTGCCAGCAGCAAAAGCGGGAGGGGTACGCAGTATTTT.

The V and J genes are TRBV4-2 and TRBJ1-2; 10 bases align to TRBD1. There are 15 residues in the CDR3. V lost 1 base and J lost 5; bases outside the gene matches: 4. In germline, CDR1 is LGHNA, CDR2 YNFKEQ. The CDR3 loop is CASSQVGDRGYGYTF. For the CDR3, the DNA is TGTGCCAGCAGCCAAGTGGGGGACAGGGGATATGGCTACACCTTC.

The chain has TRBV4-1 and TRBJ2-3, with TRBD2 identical over 9 bases. CDR1 and CDR2 (germline): MGHRA, YSYEKL. The CDR3 extends over 16 amino acids. With V trimmed by 1 base and J by 4 bases, 6 bases remained unmatched. CDR3: CASSQGGAGGPDTQYF. CDR3 nucleotide sequence: TGCGCCAGCAGCCAAGGGGGAGCGGGAGGTCCAGATACGCAGTATTTT.

This clone was detected once. This rearrangement joins TRBV15 to TRBJ2-1, with 14 bases that match TRBD2. The germline gives CDR1 LNHNV, CDR2 YYDKDF (reference sequence). This CDR3 comprises 16 residues. V lost 4 bases, J lost 9 bases, and 8 bases stayed unmatched. CDR3 region: CATSTGPGLAGGEQFF. DNA of the CDR3: TGTGCCACCAGCACCGGGCCCGGACTAGCGGGAGGTGAGCAGTTCTTC.

In this sample, this clone turned up once. The chain couples TRBV9 to TRBJ2-3, with a weak D call TRBD2 (6 bases). CDR1 SGDLS and CDR2 YYNGEE come from the germline V gene. The V end lost 2 bases, the J end lost 0 bases, and 19 bases lay between the germline ends. This CDR3 is built from 18 residues. The CDR3 DNA reads as TGTGCCAGCAGCGTCCTCGGGGGTTGGGACGCCAGCACAGATACGCAGTATTTT. It is translated as CASSVLGGWDASTDTQYF.

The chain carries TRBV6-5 and TRBJ1-6, with D tentatively TRBD1 (5 bases). Germline-derived CDR1 and CDR2 are MNHEY and SVGAGI. The CDR3 contains 15 residues. V lost 2 bases, J lost 4 bases, and 9 bases lay in between. Here the CDR3 reads CASSYQGIYNSPLHF. The CDR3 nucleotides read TGTGCCAGCAGTTACCAGGGCATTTATAATTCACCCCTCCACTTT.